Listed below are T cell receptor beta chains from one sample, sequenced in a study of monozygotic twins with inflammatory bowel disease. TCRdb re-called the 5' RACE reads, yielding one record per CDR3 amino acid sequence without DNA. The repertoire table contains more than 100,000 distinct CDR3 sequences. Input material: blood. The receptors originated from a human donor with ulcerative colitis or Crohn's disease, or a healthy co-twin of an affected twin (not recorded which). Both conserved end residues are part of each CDR3.

TRBV5-1	TRBJ2-3	CASSQDSSTDTQYF
TRBV18	TRBJ2-7	CASSPLGQISYEQYF
TRBV20-1	TRBJ1-6	CSTRGFRTDNSPLHF
TRBV20-1	TRBJ2-3	CSARDTLRDTQYF
TRBV11-2	TRBJ2-5	CASSSPGERGGRSVSQYF
TRBV5-4	TRBJ2-3	CASSLGSRAADTQYF
TRBV12-3/TRBV12-4	TRBJ1-4	CASTGTGMGLKLFF
TRBV7-2	TRBJ1-1	CASSLARDKNTEAFF
TRBV20-1	TRBJ2-3	CSAKRSDTQYF
TRBV9	TRBJ2-2	CASSPHSPTNTGELFF